Presented here are 7 T cell receptor beta chains from one specimen sequenced in a study of human T cells and chemical hapten exposure. TCRdb recomputed calls from the RACE reads with MiXCR, one row per CDR3 protein. The sample includes more than 300,000 distinct CDR3 sequences, roughly 5.3% of them seen just once. Time point in this sample: pre-sensitization, week 0. Specified treatment: therapeutic diphenylcyclopropenone sensitization with weekly scalp DPC. Sequenced material: whole blood, taken in connection with sensitization to the hapten diphenylcyclopropenone (DPC). The origin of the receptors is a woman in her forties or fifties with alopecia areata. Some clones in this sample may be carry-over from other donors' samples.

At least ten counts were recorded for this clonotype. The chain has TRBV13 and TRBJ2-7; D might be TRBD2 (5 bases). V lost 1 base, J lost 6 bases, and 7 bases lay in between. Looked up from germline, CDR1 is PRHDT and CDR2 is FYEKMQ (reference sequence). CDR3 length: 12 residues. In DNA, the CDR3 is TGTGCCAGCAGCTTAGAAGGGAGCGAGCAGTACTTC. It translates to CASSLEGSEQYF. The complete variable domain, with remaining parts taken from reference TRBV13 and TRBJ2-7, reads AAGVIQSPRHLIKEKRETATLKCYPIPRHDTVYWYQQGPGQDPQFLISFYEKMQSDKGSIPDRFSAQQFSDYHSELNMSSLELGDSALYFCASSLEGSEQYFGPGTRLTVT.

A few counts support this clonotype. The chain carries TRBV5-6 and TRBJ2-3; 11 bases fit TRBD2. CDR1 and CDR2 (germline): SGHDT, YYEEEE. Trimming at V came to 4 bases and at J to 0 bases, leaving 10 bases not matched to a gene. The CDR3 is 18 residues long. CDR3 residues: CASSGGTSGFPSTDTQYF. CDR3 DNA: TGTGCCAGCAGCGGAGGGACTAGCGGCTTCCCTAGCACAGATACGCAGTATTTT.

This clonotype was observed at least ten times. The chain uses TRBV30 and TRBJ1-4; the D is unclear. This CDR3 has 11 residues. Trimming took 8 bases from V and 3 from J, leaving 7 bases between them. Per the germline V gene, CDR1 is GTSNPN and CDR2 is SVGIG (reference sequence). The DNA of the CDR3 is TGTGCCCAGCGATCTAATGAAAAACTGTTTTTT. It encodes CAQRSNEKLFF.

This clonotype was observed a few times. The chain links TRBV20-1 to TRBJ1-3; no reliable D call. The CDR3 totals 14 residues. Trimming took off 6 bases at V and 0 bases at J, with 12 bases between the two ends. Germline CDR1 and CDR2: DFQATT and SNEGSKA (reference sequence). CDR3 in amino acids: CSAARASSGNTIYF. The CDR3 coding sequence is TGCAGTGCCGCCCGTGCGAGCTCTGGAAACACCATATATTTT.

This clonotype came up many times. This chain links TRBV28 with TRBJ1-1; 8 nucleotides agree with TRBD1. CDR3 size: 16 residues. Germline lookup yields CDR1 MDHEN and CDR2 SYDVKM. With 4 bases clipped from V and 1 base from J, the junction kept 8 bases outside the gene matches. DNA for the CDR3: TGTGCCAGCAGTTGGCCAAGGACAGGGACGAACACTGAAGCTTTCTTT. It yields the protein CASSWPRTGTNTEAFF.

This clonotype was observed a handful of times. V usage is TRBV20-1 and J usage is TRBJ2-3; D uncertain. This CDR3 spans 15 amino acids. The germline V gene encodes CDR1 DFQATT and CDR2 SNEGSKA (reference sequence). V shed 3 bases and J shed 2 bases, with 15 bases lying between them. CDR3 sequence: CSASSDRSLTDTQYF. The CDR3 nucleotides are TGCAGTGCTAGTTCGGACCGATCCCTCACAGATACGCAGTATTTT.

This clonotype was picked up many times. This sequence joins TRBV29-1 and TRBJ2-1, with D hard to call. Trimming stripped 7 bases from V and 8 bases from J, with 9 bases between. The CDR3 length is 10 residues. Germline assignment: CDR1 SQVTM and CDR2 ANQGSEA. Written as DNA, the CDR3 is TGCAGCGGGGGTTTAGATGAGCAGTTCTTC. This encodes CSGGLDEQFF.